The clone carrying this T cell receptor beta chain is a singleton in its sample. Antigen: not known. This may stem from a read error, because a much larger clone lies one nucleotide away. Primers used in a second PCR of about 6 to 12 cycles were a sample-barcoded 5' primer and a J-beta primer mix. TCRdb re-derived calls from the 5' RACE reads in MiXCR, one entry per CDR3 protein. The sample holds around 1,700,000 distinct CDR3 sequences, roughly 27% seen once. The sample is drawn from a study of blood T cells in healthy people across ages. Study results and caveats: Estimates drawn from one million T cells were deemed to understate diversity.

The germline gives CDR1 SGHRS, CDR2 YFSETQ. The CDR3 sequence is 15 residues long. Donors ranged from roughly 6 to 95 years old and were healthy Caucasians in Russia. Sequencing was carried out using blood. The TCR comes from a woman aged 25 to 45 in good health. This sequence joins TRBV5-1 and TRBJ2-5; the D call may be TRBD1 or TRBD2 (5 bases each). The chain's CDR3 is CASSRRSQGGEIQYF. CDR3 in DNA: TGCGCCAGCAGCAGGAGGTCCCAGGGCGGTGAGATCCAGTACTTC.